These 12 T cell receptor beta chains were sequenced from one sample in a study of shared clonotypes between healthy human individuals. TCRdb's table, derived via immunoSEQ multiplex PCR, lists solely in-frame clones and lacks some. The data show over 2,000,000 clones, 90% to 95% seen once. Naive CD8 cells lacked CD45RO and underwent positive selection for CCR7, leaving out terminally differentiated effector memory CD45RA+ cells. Sequencing was carried out using naive CD8+ T cells from PBMCs. These receptors were taken from a man between 18 and 35 years old in good health. Some clones in this sample may be carry-over from other donors' samples.

This rearrangement joins TRBV29-1 to TRBJ2-1; D may be TRBD2 (6 bases). Trimming left V 3 bases short and J 6 bases short, with 18 bases between. The CDR3 is 15 amino acids. Germline CDR1 is SQVTM and CDR2 is ANQGSEA. CDR3 sequence (DNA): TGCAGCGTTGATGGTCTAGCGACCAATGGCAATGAGCAGTTCTTC. It yields the protein CSVDGLATNGNEQFF.

This clone has a single count. The chain carries TRBV7-9 and TRBJ1-1; D remains unclear. The CDR3 runs 14 residues. CDR1 SEHNR and CDR2 FQNEAQ come from the germline V gene (reference sequence). V lost 5 bases to trimming and J lost 1 base, with 11 bases between them. The CDR3 reads CASSTRQTNTEAFF. The CDR3, as DNA: TGTGCCAGCAGCACCAGACAAACGAACACTGAAGCTTTCTTT.

The chain combines TRBV7-9 with TRBJ1-1; D not certain. Germline lookup yields CDR1 SEHNR and CDR2 FQNEAQ (reference sequence). V shed 6 bases and J shed 3 bases, with 23 bases lying between them. CDR3 length: 17 amino acids. For the CDR3, the DNA is TGTGCCAGCAGGGCGTCTGGGAAAGGCGTGTTGGACACTGAAGCTTTCTTT. Amino acids: CASRASGKGVLDTEAFF.

V and J are TRBV11-1 and TRBJ2-7, with D maybe TRBD2 (6 bases). This CDR3 comprises 15 residues. CDR1 and CDR2 (germline): SGHAT, FQDESV (reference sequence). The V end was cut by 1 base, the J end by 5 bases, with 15 bases between. CDR3 nucleotide sequence: TGTGCCAGCAGCTTAGGAGGAGGGCCCCCCGACGAGCAGTACTTC. It encodes CASSLGGGPPDEQYF.

The gene calls are TRBV28 and TRBJ2-3; D may be TRBD1 (6 bases). The length of the CDR3 is 16 residues. Germline values: CDR1 MDHEN, CDR2 SYDVKM. Trimming stripped 6 bases from V and 6 bases from J, with 22 bases between. DNA of the CDR3: TGTGCCAGCAGCCAGAGGACAGTCTTGGAGAGGGATACGCAGTATTTT. It encodes CASSQRTVLERDTQYF.

The chain joins TRBV16 to TRBJ2-2, with 8 bases aligning to TRBD1. This CDR3 region has 14 residues. The V gene end was trimmed by 5 bases and the J gene end by 4 bases; junction bases not matched to a gene: 3. The germline V gene encodes CDR1 KGHSY and CDR2 FQNENV. The CDR3 DNA reads TGTGCCAGCAGCGGGACAGGAGGCACCGGGGAGCTGTTTTTT. Its translation: CASSGTGGTGELFF.

The V and J genes are TRBV9 and TRBJ2-3, with unresolved D. The germline V gene encodes CDR1 SGDLS and CDR2 YYNGEE. This CDR3 spans 15 amino acids. V dropped 2 bases and J dropped 0 bases, with 10 bases sitting between them. CDR3 region: CASSVIPESTDTQYF. CDR3 bases: TGTGCCAGCAGCGTCATCCCAGAAAGCACAGATACGCAGTATTTT.

V is TRBV6-5 and J is TRBJ2-5; 12 bases align to TRBD2. Germline trimming cut 6 bases from V and 2 bases from J; bases unmatched to any gene: 4. Germline CDR1 reads MNHEY; CDR2 reads SVGAGI. The CDR3 has 15 amino acids. CDR3 protein: CASRPTSGGQETQYF. CDR3 bases: TGTGCCAGCAGACCGACTAGCGGGGGACAAGAGACCCAGTACTTC.

As to this clone: Other DNA sequences in the sample encode the same CDR3. The rearrangement uses TRBV7-9 and TRBJ1-5, with D perhaps matching TRBD1 (5 bases). Germline V gives CDR1 SEHNR, CDR2 FQNEAQ (reference sequence). The CDR3 is 14 residues long. Trimming removed 4 bases from V and 0 bases from J, with 7 bases in between. The CDR3 nucleotides read TGTGCCAGCAGCTCGACAGATAGCAATCAGCCCCAGCATTTT. Translating gives CASSSTDSNQPQHF.

The rearrangement links TRBV7-9 to TRBJ2-1; tentative D call: TRBD1 (6 bases). CDR1 SEHNR and CDR2 FQNEAQ come from the germline V gene (reference sequence). The germline V and J ends were trimmed by 3 bases and 8 bases, with 11 bases remaining between them. CDR3 size: 13 residues. DNA of the CDR3: TGTGCCAGCAGCTTTTCAGGGGCCTATGAGCAGTTCTTC. Protein sequence: CASSFSGAYEQFF.

This chain joins TRBV28 and TRBJ1-2, with D unclear. The V gene's germline CDR1 is MDHEN and CDR2 SYDVKM. V dropped 4 bases and J dropped 4 bases, with 16 bases sitting between them. The length of the CDR3 is 15 residues. CDR3 loop: CASSSRGDAVYGYTF. The CDR3 DNA follows: TGTGCCAGCAGTTCCCGGGGAGATGCAGTCTATGGCTACACCTTC.

The chain combines TRBV5-1 with TRBJ1-1, with D maybe TRBD1 (6 bases). From germline, CDR1 is SGHRS and CDR2 YFSETQ. The CDR3 is 14 residues long. V lost 2 bases, J lost 1 base, and 9 bases lay in between. The CDR3 coding sequence is TGCGCCAGCAGCTTAGACAGGAGGAACACTGAAGCTTTCTTT. Encoded protein: CASSLDRRNTEAFF.